These 22 T cell receptor beta chains were sequenced from one sample in a study of spatial heterogeneity in lung cancer. TCRdb called the 5' RACE reads again in MiXCR, with one record for every CDR3 protein. The sample shows roughly 120,000 distinct CDR3 sequences, 9% to 15% of them seen only once. Sample time point: blood at routine non-recurrence follow-up after resection. Whole RNA, which was extracted from tumor, nontumor lung tissue or frozen PBMC, was sequenced without any cell sorting. The source was PBMCs, collected at follow-up. The receptors stem from a male donor with early-stage non-small cell lung cancer.

This chain connects TRBV7-2 to TRBJ2-3, with 12 bases matching TRBD2. Germline V lookup: CDR1 SGHTA, CDR2 FQGNSA. Unmatched junction bases numbered 9, after V lost 4 bases and J lost 7 bases. This CDR3 has 16 amino acids. CDR3 region: CASSSLTSGGLYTQYF. CDR3 coding DNA: TGTGCCAGCAGCTCCCTGACTAGCGGGGGCCTCTATACGCAGTATTTT.

Ten or more counts support this clonotype. The chain joins TRBV4-3 to TRBJ1-1, with D perhaps matching TRBD1 (5 bases). Trimming took off 0 bases at V and 2 bases at J, with 10 bases between the two ends. The CDR3 covers 15 residues. The V gene's germline CDR1 is LGHNA and CDR2 YSLEER. CDR3 sequence: CASSQDRVGNTEAFF. CDR3 DNA: TGCGCCAGCAGCCAAGACAGGGTAGGAAACACTGAAGCTTTCTTT.

In its sample, this clonotype was seen many times. V gene TRBV7-6 combines with J gene TRBJ2-2; no firm D call. The germline V gene has CDR1 SGHVS and CDR2 FNYEAQ. The CDR3 has 15 residues. The ends were cut back, 4 bases at V and 5 bases at J, with 14 bases in the middle. CDR3 in amino acids: CASSSRAWVTGELFF. The CDR3 coding sequence is TGTGCCAGCAGCTCCCGGGCGTGGGTGACCGGGGAGCTGTTTTTT.

The CDR3 DNA sequence: TGTGCCAGCAGCCCTTATGCGACCCGGTACGAGCAGTACTTC. Protein product: CASSPYATRYEQYF. The V call is TRBV5-4, the J call TRBJ2-7; D is uncertain. Deletions cut 4 bases from V and 4 bases from J, with 15 bases between. CDR3 length equals 14 residues. Germline V CDR1 and CDR2: SGHNT, YYREEE (reference sequence).

This clonotype was seen a handful of times. The J gene is TRBJ1-1, the V gene TRBV4-2, with 8 bases aligning to TRBD1. The CDR3 is 15 amino acids. V shed 4 bases, J shed 1 base, and the junction held 5 bases outside the gene matches. Germline V gene sequence: CDR1 LGHNA, CDR2 YNFKEQ. Here the CDR3 DNA reads TGTGCCAGCAGCCCGCCAGACAGGGGGAACACTGAAGCTTTCTTT. The encoded protein is CASSPPDRGNTEAFF.

This clonotype has ten or more counts. The V gene is TRBV28, the J gene TRBJ2-1; 7 nucleotides line up with TRBD2. The CDR3 totals 14 residues. Losses at the gene ends were 5 bases for V and 3 bases for J; bases not matched to a gene: 4. Looked up from germline, CDR1 is MDHEN and CDR2 is SYDVKM. The CDR3 DNA follows: TGTGCCAGCAGTATCCTAGCGGTCTACAATGAGCAGTTCTTC. Translated, it gives CASSILAVYNEQFF.

The V and J genes are TRBV5-1 and TRBJ2-7; the D gene is possibly TRBD1 (6 bases). V lost 5 bases to trimming and J lost 2 bases, with 14 bases between them. The CDR3 length is 14 residues. CDR1 SGHRS and CDR2 YFSETQ come from the germline V gene. Here the CDR3 reads CASRWDMMTYEQYF. The CDR3 bases are TGCGCCAGCAGGTGGGACATGATGACCTACGAGCAGTACTTC. Variable domain in full (rest from reference TRBV5-1 and TRBJ2-7): KAGVTQTPRYLIKTRGQQVTLSCSPISGHRSVSWYQQTPGQGLQFLFEYFSETQRNKGNFPGRFSGRQFSNSRSEMNVSTLELGDSALYLCASRWDMMTYEQYFGPGTRLTVT.

This clonotype has at least ten counts. The chain combines TRBV7-2 with TRBJ1-1, with TRBD1 as a possible D gene (6 bases). Germline lookup yields CDR1 SGHTA and CDR2 FQGNSA. V was cut by 3 bases and J by 7 bases, with 15 bases left in between. CDR3 length: 14 amino acids. The CDR3 DNA follows: TGTGCCAGCAGCTTGGTAGGGGGAGTGGATGAAGCTTTCTTT. Protein sequence: CASSLVGGVDEAFF. The full variable domain, completed using reference TRBV7-2 and TRBJ1-1, is GAGVSQSPSNKVTEKGKDVELRCDPISGHTALYWYRQSLGQGLEFLIYFQGNSAPDKSGLPSDRFSAERTGGSVSTLTIQRTQQEDSAVYLCASSLVGGVDEAFFGQGTRLTVV.

V usage is TRBV2 and J usage is TRBJ1-5, with unresolved D. Germline assignment: CDR1 SNHLY and CDR2 FYNNEI. CDR3 length equals 13 residues. Trimming cost V 7 bases and J 5 bases, with 12 bases left between them. DNA for the CDR3: TGTGCCAGCAATCCCGGGCCGGATCAGCCCCAGCATTTT. It is translated as CASNPGPDQPQHF.

This clonotype was counted only a few times. The V call is TRBV6-2 or TRBV6-3, the J call TRBJ2-7; no reliable D call. The germline V gene has CDR1 MNHEY and CDR2 SVGEGT. Trimming shortened V by 6 bases and J by 6 bases, and 9 bases separated the two germline ends. The CDR3 consists of 11 residues. The CDR3 sequence is CASRSVVEQYF. The CDR3 DNA reads TGTGCCAGCAGATCAGTCGTCGAGCAGTACTTC.

This clonotype was seen at least ten times. The J gene is TRBJ2-7, the V gene TRBV29-1; 9 nucleotides align to TRBD2. V shed 4 bases and J 2 bases; nucleotides not matched to a gene: 6. The CDR3 is 14 amino acids. CDR1 SQVTM and CDR2 ANQGSEA come from the germline V gene. CDR3 residues: CSVATAGGPYEQYF. The CDR3 region has the DNA TGCAGCGTTGCGACGGCGGGGGGGCCCTACGAGCAGTACTTC.

J is TRBJ2-3 and V is TRBV6-5; D not certain. Trimming left V 6 bases short and J 11 bases short, with 18 bases between. CDR3 length equals 13 residues. The germline gives CDR1 MNHEY, CDR2 SVGAGI. CDR3 amino acids: CASRHPKYLGQYF. Written as DNA, the CDR3 is TGTGCCAGCAGACATCCCAAATACCTAGGGCAGTATTTT.

This clonotype showed up just a few times. The chain has TRBV20-1 and TRBJ2-5, with D perhaps TRBD1 (5 bases). From germline, CDR1 is DFQATT and CDR2 SNEGSKA (reference sequence). The CDR3 length is 12 residues. The CDR3 loop reads CSWDKGQETQYF. CDR3 DNA sequence: TGCAGCTGGGATAAGGGGCAAGAGACCCAGTACTTC.

As regards this clonotype: Just one base apart from a much larger clone, this may be a read error. The chain links TRBV6-1 to TRBJ2-7, with 7 bases lining up with TRBD1. Germline-derived CDR1 and CDR2 are MNHNS and SASEGT. V shed 8 bases, J shed 6 bases, and the junction held 16 bases outside the gene matches. There are 15 residues in the CDR3. CDR3 amino acids: CASGLTGPRAIEQYF. The CDR3 DNA reads as TGTGCCAGCGGACTGACAGGGCCCCGGGCGATCGAGCAGTACTTC.

This clonotype was seen at least ten times. The chain couples TRBV7-8 to TRBJ2-6, with a possible D match to TRBD1 (6 bases). The CDR3 is 18 residues long. Germline V gene data show CDR1 as SGHVS and CDR2 as FQNEAQ. V lost 3 bases and J lost 0, with 15 bases in between. The CDR3 region has the DNA TGTGCCAGCAGCTTTGTAGGGGACATCCACTCTGGGGCCAACGTCCTGACTTTC. Its protein is CASSFVGDIHSGANVLTF.

The CDR3 region has the DNA TGTGCCACCCCACCCCTTCGTGAGATGGAGTACGAGCAGTACTTC. This sequence encodes CATPPLREMEYEQYF. J is TRBJ2-7 and V is TRBV24-1; D ambiguous. V lost 9 bases, J lost 4 bases, and 21 bases lay in between. The CDR3 has 15 residues. Germline V gives CDR1 KGHDR, CDR2 SFDVKD.

The chain recombines TRBV5-6 with TRBJ1-3; D gene unclear. This CDR3 has 15 residues. Germline V gene lookup returns CDR1 SGHDT and CDR2 YYEEEE. V was cut by 3 bases and J by 2 bases, with 12 bases left in between. CDR3 nucleotide sequence: TGTGCCAGCAGCTCTACAGTTCTGACTGGAAACACCATATATTTT. This codes for CASSSTVLTGNTIYF.

The table lists this clonotype with a few counts. This chain uses TRBV30 with TRBJ2-7, with a possible D match to TRBD2 (5 bases). V was trimmed by 5 bases and J by 6 bases, leaving 11 bases between them. The CDR3 sequence is 11 residues long. The germline V gene has CDR1 GTSNPN and CDR2 SVGIG (reference sequence). CDR3 in amino acids: CAWATSSEQYF. CDR3 bases: TGTGCCTGGGCTACTAGTTCCGAGCAGTACTTC.

This clonotype was detected a few times. The chain has TRBV4-3 and TRBJ2-1; a possible D gene is TRBD1 (6 bases). Per germline, CDR1 LGHNA and CDR2 YSLEER. This CDR3 comprises 16 residues. V gave up 2 bases and J gave up 8 bases, with 19 bases separating them. In DNA, the CDR3 is TGCGCCAGCAGCCAACAGGGGCAGAGGGTTCGCGATGAGCAGTTCTTC. It encodes CASSQQGQRVRDEQFF.

The chain carries TRBV5-1 and TRBJ2-2; 8 bases match TRBD2. The CDR3 totals 17 residues. Germline V gene data show CDR1 as SGHRS and CDR2 as YFSETQ. Trimming took 0 bases from V and 2 from J; bases not matched to a gene: 6. The CDR3 nucleotides read TGCGCCAGCAGCTTGGCCCCGGCGGGGGGTAACACCGGGGAGCTGTTTTTT. Residues: CASSLAPAGGNTGELFF. Filled out from reference TRBV5-1 and TRBJ2-2, the complete variable domain reads KAGVTQTPRYLIKTRGQQVTLSCSPISGHRSVSWYQQTPGQGLQFLFEYFSETQRNKGNFPGRFSGRQFSNSRSEMNVSTLELGDSALYLCASSLAPAGGNTGELFFGEGSRLTVL.

This clonotype has a handful of counts. This CDR3 is CASSLVPNSNEKLFF. The CDR3 region has the DNA TGCGCCAGCAGCTTGGTTCCGAATTCTAATGAAAAACTGTTTTTT. This chain uses TRBV5-1 with TRBJ1-4; D remains ambiguous. V lost 0 bases and J lost 3, with 9 bases in between. CDR1 is SGHRS and CDR2 is YFSETQ in the germline V gene. This CDR3 contains 15 residues.

The chain carries TRBV4-2 and TRBJ1-5; possible D gene TRBD1, 6 bases. Deletions cut 1 base from V and 1 base from J, with 11 bases between. This CDR3 spans 16 amino acids. Germline assignment: CDR1 LGHNA and CDR2 YNFKEQ. The CDR3 bases are TGTGCCAGCAGCCAAGGAGGGGGGGAAAGCAATCAGCCCCAGCATTTT. The encoded protein is CASSQGGGESNQPQHF.